This T cell receptor beta chain was captured by sequencing in a study of memory CD4+ T cells and cytomegalovirus serostatus. A word on this clone: Its antigen is currently unknown.

The CDR3 sequence is 14 residues long. J gave up 5 bases and V 4 bases, and 7 bases lay outside the gene matches. CDR1 and CDR2 from the germline V gene are MNHEY and SMNVEV (reference sequence). Study conclusions and caveats: Suggested: most of the CMV-linked TCR signature lies in CD4+ memory cells.

Sequencing used immunoSEQ multiplex PCR; TCRdb keeps in-frame clones, though not all of them. The sample shows some 48,000 clones, just under 80% of them seen only once. The sort gate was single viable CD3+CD4+CD8-CD45RO+ cells for memory CD4+ T cells. This receptor was identified in an adult in good health and CMV-seronegative. What was sequenced was memory CD4+ T cells from blood. The gene calls are TRBV27 and TRBJ2-7; TRBD1 matches 8 bases. The CDR3 region is CASSYSGGLNEQYF. Here the CDR3 DNA reads TGTGCCAGCAGTTATTCAGGGGGCCTCAACGAGCAGTACTTC.